This T cell receptor beta chain was obtained from a study of T cell repertoires in cytomegalovirus infection. Study-level background: An indication of both CMV infection and matching HLA type came from public TCR beta signatures. General study points: It was HLA-C-restricted CMV-specific TCR beta clonotypes that dominated the response ex vivo. CMV carriers having the relevant HLA were flagged by cumulative public TCR beta family frequency.

Trimming removed 7 bases at V and 3 bases at J, with 7 bases between. Germline loops: CDR1 LGHDT, CDR2 YNNKEL (reference sequence). The CDR3 sequence is 11 residues long. TCRdb itself ran the reads through MiXCR, one entry per CDR3 protein. This table holds hundreds of thousands of distinct CDR3 sequences, roughly 12% found once. Concerning this clonotype: Its specificity is unknown.

Material for sequencing was PBMCs. This chain connects TRBV3-1 to TRBJ2-7, with D unclear. The clonotype originates from a human donor in good health (CMV status not recorded). Some clones in this sample may be carry-over from other donors' samples. CDR3 loop: CASTHGYEQYF. CDR3 sequence (DNA): TGTGCCAGCACGCACGGCTACGAGCAGTACTTC.